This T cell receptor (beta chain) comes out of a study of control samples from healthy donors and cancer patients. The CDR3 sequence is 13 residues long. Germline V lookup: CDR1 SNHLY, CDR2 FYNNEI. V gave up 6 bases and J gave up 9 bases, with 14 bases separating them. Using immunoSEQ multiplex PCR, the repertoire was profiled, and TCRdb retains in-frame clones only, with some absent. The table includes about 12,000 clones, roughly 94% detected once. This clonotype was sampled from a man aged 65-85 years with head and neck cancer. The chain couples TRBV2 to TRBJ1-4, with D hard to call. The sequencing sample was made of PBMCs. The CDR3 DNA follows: TGTGCCAGCAGCGACACGGAGGAGAAAAAACTGTTTTTT. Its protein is CASSDTEEKKLFF.